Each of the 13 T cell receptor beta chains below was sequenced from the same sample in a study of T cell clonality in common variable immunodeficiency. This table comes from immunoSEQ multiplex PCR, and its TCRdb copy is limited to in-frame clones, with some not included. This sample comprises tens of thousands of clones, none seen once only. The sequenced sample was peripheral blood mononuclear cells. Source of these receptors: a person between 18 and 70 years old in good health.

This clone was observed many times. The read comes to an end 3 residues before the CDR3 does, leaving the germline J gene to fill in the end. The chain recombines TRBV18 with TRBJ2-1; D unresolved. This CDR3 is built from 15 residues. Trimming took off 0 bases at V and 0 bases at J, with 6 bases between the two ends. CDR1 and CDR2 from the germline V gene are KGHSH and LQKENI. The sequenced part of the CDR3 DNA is TGTGCCAGCTCACCACCTAGGGTCTCCTACAATGAG. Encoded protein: CASSPPRVSYNE. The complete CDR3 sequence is CASSPPRVSYNEQFF.

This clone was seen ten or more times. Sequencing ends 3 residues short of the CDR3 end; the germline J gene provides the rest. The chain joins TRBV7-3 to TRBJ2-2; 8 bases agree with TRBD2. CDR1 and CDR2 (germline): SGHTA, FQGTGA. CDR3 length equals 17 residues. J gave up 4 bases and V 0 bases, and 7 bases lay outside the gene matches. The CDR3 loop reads CASSLTPLAGGTGELFF. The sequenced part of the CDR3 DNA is TGTGCCAGCAGCTTAACCCCACTGGCGGGAGGCACCGGGGAG.

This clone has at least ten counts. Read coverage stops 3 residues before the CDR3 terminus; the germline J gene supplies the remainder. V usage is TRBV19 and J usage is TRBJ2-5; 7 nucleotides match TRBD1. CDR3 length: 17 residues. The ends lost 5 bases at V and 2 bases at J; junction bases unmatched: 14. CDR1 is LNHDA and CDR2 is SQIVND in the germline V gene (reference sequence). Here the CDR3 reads CASSFRTGTAIQETQYF. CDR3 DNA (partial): TGTGCCAGTAGTTTTAGAACCGGGACAGCCATACAAGAGACC.

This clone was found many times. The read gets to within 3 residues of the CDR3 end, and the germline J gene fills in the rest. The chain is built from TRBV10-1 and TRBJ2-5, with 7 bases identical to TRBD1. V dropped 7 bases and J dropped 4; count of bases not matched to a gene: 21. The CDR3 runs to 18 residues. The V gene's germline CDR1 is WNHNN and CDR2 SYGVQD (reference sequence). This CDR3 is CASILRRTRDSERETQYF. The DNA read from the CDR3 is TGCGCCAGCATCCTTCGTAGGACCCGGGACAGCGAGAGAGAGACC.

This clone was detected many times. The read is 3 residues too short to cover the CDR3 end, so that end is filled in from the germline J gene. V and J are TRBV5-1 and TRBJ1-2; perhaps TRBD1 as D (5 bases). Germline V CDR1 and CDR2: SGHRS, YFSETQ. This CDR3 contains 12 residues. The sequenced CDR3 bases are TGCGCCAGCAGCTTGGAGCGGGGCGGC. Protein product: CASSLERGG. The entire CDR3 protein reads CASSLERGGYTF. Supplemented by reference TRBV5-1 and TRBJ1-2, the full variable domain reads KAGVTQTPRYLIKTRGQQVTLSCSPISGHRSVSWYQQTPGQGLQFLFEYFSETQRNKGNFPGRFSGRQFSNSRSEMNVSTLELGDSALYLCASSLERGGYTFGSGTRLTVV.

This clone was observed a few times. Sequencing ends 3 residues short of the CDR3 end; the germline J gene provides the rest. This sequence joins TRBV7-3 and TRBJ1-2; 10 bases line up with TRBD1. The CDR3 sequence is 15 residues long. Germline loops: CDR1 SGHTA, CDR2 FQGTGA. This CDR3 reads CASSLGQGFTDTYTF. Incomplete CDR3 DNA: TGTGCCAGCAGCCTGGGACAGGGGTTTACAGATACC.

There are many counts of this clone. This CDR3 is CASSLVEGTEAFF. Incomplete CDR3 DNA: TGTGCCAGCAGCTTAGTCGAGGGTACTGAA. The chain is built from TRBV11-3 and TRBJ1-1; unclear D gene. The observed sequence ends 3 residues before the CDR3 terminus, with the missing tail filled in from the germline J gene. The ends were cut back, 1 base at V and 5 bases at J, with 8 bases in the middle. Germline CDR1 is SGHNT and CDR2 is YENEEA. The CDR3 extends over 13 amino acids.

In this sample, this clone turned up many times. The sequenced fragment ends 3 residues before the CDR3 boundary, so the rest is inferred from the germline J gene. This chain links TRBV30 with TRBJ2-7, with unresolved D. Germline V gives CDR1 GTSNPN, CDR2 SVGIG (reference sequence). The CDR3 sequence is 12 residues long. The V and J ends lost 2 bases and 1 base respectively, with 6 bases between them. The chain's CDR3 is CAWSSTSYEQYF. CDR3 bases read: TGTGCCTGGAGTTCAACATCCTACGAG.

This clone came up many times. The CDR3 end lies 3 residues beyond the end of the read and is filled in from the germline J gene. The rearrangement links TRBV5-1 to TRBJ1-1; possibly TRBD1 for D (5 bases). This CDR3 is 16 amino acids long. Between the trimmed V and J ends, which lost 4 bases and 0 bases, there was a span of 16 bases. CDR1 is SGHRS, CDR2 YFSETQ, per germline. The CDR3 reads CASSHVRGPMNTEAFF. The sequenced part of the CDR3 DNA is TGCGCCAGCAGCCACGTTAGGGGCCCCATGAACACTGAA.

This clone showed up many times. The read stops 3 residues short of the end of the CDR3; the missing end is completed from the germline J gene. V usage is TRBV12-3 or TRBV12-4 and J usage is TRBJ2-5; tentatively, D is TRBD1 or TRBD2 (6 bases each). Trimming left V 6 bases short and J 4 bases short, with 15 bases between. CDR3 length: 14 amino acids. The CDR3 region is CASRRDTGGETQYF. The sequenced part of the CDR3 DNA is TGTGCCAGCAGGCGGGACACTGGGGGAGAGACC.

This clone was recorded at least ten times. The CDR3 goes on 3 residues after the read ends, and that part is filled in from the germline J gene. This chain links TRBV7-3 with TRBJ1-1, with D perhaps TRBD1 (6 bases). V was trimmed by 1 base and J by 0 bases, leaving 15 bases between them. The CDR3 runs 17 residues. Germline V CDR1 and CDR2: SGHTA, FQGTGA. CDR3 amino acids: CASSLMGAAPMNTEAFF. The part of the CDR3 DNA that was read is TGTGCCAGCAGCTTAATGGGGGCAGCCCCAATGAACACTGAA.

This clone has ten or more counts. The CDR3 spells CASSLLDWDYQRDEQFF. CDR3 bases read: TGTGCCAGCAGTCTCCTTGACTGGGACTACCAGCGCGATGAG. The chain recombines TRBV27 with TRBJ2-1, with 7 bases aligning to TRBD2. The sequenced fragment ends 3 residues before the CDR3 boundary, so the rest is inferred from the germline J gene. V trimming: 5 bases; J trimming: 8 bases; junction bases outside the gene matches: 18. Germline-derived CDR1 and CDR2 are MNHEY and SMNVEV (reference sequence). The CDR3 sequence is 17 residues long.

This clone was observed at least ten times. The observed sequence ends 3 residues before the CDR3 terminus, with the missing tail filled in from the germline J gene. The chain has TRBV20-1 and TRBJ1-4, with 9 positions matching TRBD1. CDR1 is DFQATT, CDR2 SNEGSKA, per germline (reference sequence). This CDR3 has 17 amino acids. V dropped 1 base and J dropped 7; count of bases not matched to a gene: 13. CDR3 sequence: CSARVWVTGGKGEKLFF. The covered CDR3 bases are TGCAGTGCTAGAGTATGGGTCACAGGGGGCAAGGGTGAAAAA.